The clone carrying this T cell receptor (beta chain) appeared a single time. The antigen remains unidentified. These data are taken from a study of Ad26.COV2.S vaccination and SARS-CoV-2 variants. General observations from the study: Reported post-vaccination CD8+ and CD4+ T cell responses to spike showed substantial breadth. In TCR breadth and depth analyses, total T cell responses may have been underestimated.

Stated treatment: over 15 received Ad26.COV2.S at low or high dose, single or two shots; 5 received placebo; per-sample allocation not given. Sampling took place 63 days after the first vaccine or placebo injection. This adult donor, from Boston, was 18-55 years old. SARS-CoV-2 spike from the Wuhan strain was encoded by the vaccine, an Ad26 vector. The protocol was immunoSEQ multiplex PCR, while the TCRdb copy is restricted to in-frame clones and leaves out a portion. This table has approximately 400,000 clones, roughly 85% appearing once. The V end was cut by 3 bases, the J end by 5 bases, with 11 bases between. Germline-derived CDR1 and CDR2 are LNHDA and SQIVND (reference sequence). This CDR3 comprises 14 residues.

The sample was peripheral blood, taken in a trial of Ad26.COV2.S vaccine versus placebo. The origin of this receptor is a person aged 18-60 years who received the Ad26.COV2.S COVID-19 vaccine or a placebo. The J gene is TRBJ1-5, the V gene TRBV19; D is unresolved. The CDR3 here is CASSMLGGDQPQHF. The CDR3 DNA sequence: TGTGCCAGTAGTATGCTTGGAGGAGATCAGCCCCAGCATTTT.